This T cell receptor (beta chain) was obtained from a study of shared clonotypes between healthy human individuals. Study summary: Per donor, CD8 memory used one plate, CD8 naive used two, CD4 memory used three and CD4 naive used three.

The data were produced by immunoSEQ multiplex PCR, yet TCRdb's version contains in-frame clones alone and is incomplete. Here the sample spans about 2 million clones, 85% to 95% being singletons. This CDR3 is 15 amino acids long. Germline CDR1 reads SEHNR; CDR2 reads FQNEAQ (reference sequence). V shed 5 bases and J 0 bases; nucleotides not matched to a gene: 2. The chain combines TRBV7-9 with TRBJ2-7; TRBD2 matches at 12 bases. The sample taken for sequencing was naive CD4+ T cells sorted from blood. Subset defined: CD45RA+ positively selected. This sequence originates from a man between 18 and 35 years old in good health. The DNA of the CDR3 is TGTGCCAGCAGCCAGACTAGCGGGAGCTCCTACGAGCAGTACTTC. It is translated as CASSQTSGSSYEQYF.